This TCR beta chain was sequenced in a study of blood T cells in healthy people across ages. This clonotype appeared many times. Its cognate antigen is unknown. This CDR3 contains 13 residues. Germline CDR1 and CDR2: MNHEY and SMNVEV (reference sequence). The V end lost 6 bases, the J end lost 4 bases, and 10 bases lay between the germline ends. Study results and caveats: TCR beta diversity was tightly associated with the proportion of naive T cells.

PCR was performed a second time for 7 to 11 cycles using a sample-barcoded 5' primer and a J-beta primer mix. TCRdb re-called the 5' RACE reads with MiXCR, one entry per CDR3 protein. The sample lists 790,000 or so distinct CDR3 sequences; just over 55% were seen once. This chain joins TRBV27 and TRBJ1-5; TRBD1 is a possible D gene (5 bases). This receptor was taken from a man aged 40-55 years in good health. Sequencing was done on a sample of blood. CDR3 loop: CASSFGANQPQHF. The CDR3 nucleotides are TGTGCCAGCAGCTTTGGGGCGAATCAGCCCCAGCATTTT.